Sequencing of this TCR beta chain was carried out in a study of patients and donors after allogeneic stem cell transplantation. This clonotype has a handful of counts. CDR1 and CDR2 from the germline V gene are MDHEN and SYDVKM. Losses at the gene ends were 6 bases for V and 2 bases for J; bases not matched to a gene: 9. The CDR3 contains 15 residues. TCRdb called the RT-PCR reads again in MiXCR, with one record for every CDR3 protein. The sample lists 200,000 to 250,000 distinct CDR3 sequences, approximately 14% seen once, with around 10% in the top ten. Sequenced input: blood, either unsorted or a sorted T cell fraction (not recorded which). This chain links TRBV28 with TRBJ1-2; 7 bases agree with TRBD1. The TCR sequence derives from a human donor who was either an allogeneic HSCT recipient or a stem cell or donor lymphocyte infusion donor (not recorded which). It is not recorded whose cells these are; they may come from a transplant donor. The CDR3 DNA reads TGTGCCAGCAGAACAGGGGACAACGCAAACTATGGCTACACCTTC. Protein product: CASRTGDNANYGYTF.